Listed here are 4 T cell receptor beta chains from one sample, sequenced in a study of CD8 T cells in Susac syndrome. Reverse transcription of roughly 0.45 to 1 ug RNA used random hexamers. TCRdb itself ran the immunoSEQ multiplex PCR reads through MiXCR, one entry per CDR3 protein. Of 200,000 to 300,000 distinct CDR3 sequences in the sample, about 96% were seen once. Sequenced input: CD4+ T cells from PBMCs. These receptors all stem from a human donor with Susac syndrome.

The chain uses TRBV10-2 and TRBJ2-3; maybe TRBD2 (6 bases). This CDR3 spans 15 amino acids. V lost 6 bases, J lost 7 bases, and 20 bases lay in between. Germline assignment: CDR1 WSHSY and CDR2 SAAADI. This CDR3 is CASSTRDRGINTQYF. In DNA, the CDR3 is TGCGCCAGCAGCACCCGGGACCGCGGGATAAATACGCAGTATTTT.

The chain recombines TRBV6-6 with TRBJ2-5; D possibly corresponds to TRBD1 (5 bases). V gave up 6 bases and J gave up 5 bases, with 10 bases separating them. This CDR3 is built from 12 residues. Germline CDR1 MNHNY, CDR2 SVGAGI (reference sequence). The CDR3 is CASRGPEETQYF. The CDR3 DNA reads as TGTGCCAGCAGGGGGCCGGAGGAGACCCAGTACTTC.

The V and J genes are TRBV29-1 and TRBJ1-1; D is undetermined. CDR1 SQVTM and CDR2 ANQGSEA come from the germline V gene. V was shortened by 7 bases and J by 2 bases, with 14 bases between the two germline ends. CDR3 size: 13 residues. The CDR3 sequence: CSASTSPNTEAFF. The CDR3 DNA follows: TGCAGCGCTAGCACCAGCCCTAACACTGAAGCTTTCTTT.

The genes are TRBV25-1 and TRBJ1-2; D is unclear. Germline CDR1 MGHDK, CDR2 SYGVNS. The length of the CDR3 is 12 residues. V gave up 5 bases and J gave up 5 bases, with 9 bases separating them. This chain's CDR3 is CASSQGPYGYTF. The CDR3 nucleotides are TGTGCCAGCAGTCAAGGACCGTATGGCTACACCTTC.